The rows below give T cell receptor beta chains drawn from one sample of a study of blood T cell repertoires in COVID-19. Profiled with immunoSEQ multiplex PCR; TCRdb holds only in-frame clones, not every one. This sample has roughly 220,000 clones, with about 84% found just once. The specimen was PBMCs or T cells enriched from blood (not recorded which). Receptors were obtained from a man aged 25 to 45 with acute COVID-19. CDR3s include the opening cysteine and the closing phenylalanine or tryptophan. D genes are given only for firm matches. Not every row has a clone size; where given, it reads once, few, many or a size class.

D: -; size: -; V: TRBV2; J: TRBJ1-5; CDR3: CASRAGYSNQPQHF; DNA: TGTGCCAGCAGGGCAGGTTATAGCAATCAGCCCCAGCATTTT
D: -; size: -; V: TRBV4-2; J: TRBJ2-6; CDR3: CASSPAESESSGANVLTF; DNA: TGTGCCAGCAGCCCCGCCGAGAGCGAGAGCTCTGGGGCCAACGTCCTGACTTTC
D: -; size: -; V: TRBV25-1; J: TRBJ1-1; CDR3: CASSPRATEAFF; DNA: TGTGCCAGCAGTCCCAGGGCGACTGAAGCTTTCTTT
D: TRBD2; size: -; V: TRBV15; J: TRBJ2-1; CDR3: CATSRVAGGRFNEQFF; DNA: TGTGCCACCAGCAGAGTTGCGGGGGGCCGATTCAATGAGCAGTTCTTC
D: TRBD1; size: -; V: TRBV15; J: TRBJ1-2; CDR3: CATSRESGTGLRGYTF; DNA: TGTGCCACCAGCAGAGAGTCCGGGACAGGTCTACGAGGCTACACCTTC
D: TRBD1; size: few; V: TRBV12-5; J: TRBJ1-2; CDR3: CASVPDRGPSYTF; DNA: TGTGCTAGTGTTCCCGACAGGGGGCCAAGCTACACCTTC
D: -; size: once; V: TRBV5-1; J: TRBJ1-1; CDR3: CASSSDSMHTEAFF; DNA: TGCGCCAGCAGCTCGGACTCCATGCACACTGAAGCTTTCTTT
D: -; size: -; V: TRBV19; J: TRBJ1-5; CDR3: CASRENGQPQHF; DNA: TGTGCCAGCCGGGAGAATGGTCAGCCCCAGCATTTT
D: TRBD2; size: -; V: TRBV11-1; J: TRBJ2-1; CDR3: CASSRNSGDHNEQFF; DNA: TGTGCCAGCAGTCGTAATAGCGGGGATCACAATGAGCAGTTCTTC
D: TRBD1; size: -; V: TRBV19; J: TRBJ2-5; CDR3: CASSVHRGEETQYF; DNA: TGTGCCAGTAGTGTTCACAGGGGTGAGGAGACCCAGTACTTC
D: TRBD1; size: once; V: TRBV5-4; J: TRBJ1-1; CDR3: CASTGQGGTEAFF; DNA: TGTGCCAGCACCGGACAGGGGGGCACTGAAGCTTTCTTT
D: TRBD1; size: -; V: TRBV5-5; J: TRBJ1-6; CDR3: CASSLGTGILLSPLHF; DNA: TGTGCCAGCAGCTTGGGGACAGGGATATTGTTATCACCCCTCCACTTT
D: -; size: -; V: TRBV13; J: TRBJ2-1; CDR3: CASSFPPNEQFF; DNA: TGTGCCAGCAGCTTCCCCCCGAATGAGCAGTTCTTC
D: -; size: -; V: TRBV10-3; J: TRBJ1-2; CDR3: CAITDDSYYGYTF; DNA: TGTGCCATCACTGACGACTCATACTATGGCTACACCTTC
D: TRBD2; size: -; V: TRBV7-6; J: TRBJ2-3; CDR3: CASSLSGGFTDTQYF; DNA: TGTGCCAGCAGCCTTAGCGGGGGGTTCACAGATACGCAGTATTTT
D: -; size: -; V: TRBV12-5; J: TRBJ2-7; CDR3: CASGLSGFSYEQYF; DNA: TGTGCTAGTGGTTTGTCAGGGTTCTCCTACGAGCAGTACTTC
D: -; size: -; V: TRBV10-3; J: TRBJ2-5; CDR3: CAISAGTIGETQYF; DNA: TGTGCCATCAGCGCCGGGACAATAGGGGAGACCCAGTACTTC
D: -; size: -; V: TRBV28; J: TRBJ1-2; CDR3: CASSRLQGRRDGYTF; DNA: TGTGCCAGCAGTCGACTCCAGGGTAGAAGGGATGGCTACACCTTC
D: TRBD1; size: -; V: TRBV19; J: TRBJ1-2; CDR3: CASSTPTGGHGYTF; DNA: TGTGCCAGTAGTACACCGACAGGGGGTCATGGCTACACCTTC
D: TRBD2; size: -; V: TRBV7-9; J: TRBJ2-3; CDR3: CASSLVAGGNTDTQYF; DNA: TGTGCCAGCAGCCTGGTGGCGGGGGGGAACACAGATACGCAGTATTTT
D: -; size: -; V: TRBV21-1; J: TRBJ2-7; CDR3: CASSRGTGDYEQYF; DNA: TGTGCCAGCAGCAGAGGGACAGGGGACTACGAGCAGTACTTC
D: -; size: once; V: TRBV24-1; J: TRBJ1-5; CDR3: CATSDPSTGPNQPQHF; DNA: TGTGCCACCAGTGATCCCTCCACAGGGCCAAATCAGCCCCAGCATTTT
D: TRBD1; size: -; V: TRBV9; J: TRBJ2-4; CDR3: CASSVAGTGGTDIQYF; DNA: TGTGCCAGCAGCGTAGCCGGGACAGGGGGGACGGACATTCAGTACTTC
D: -; size: -; V: TRBV9; J: TRBJ1-6; CDR3: CASSPREGAGNSPLHF; DNA: TGTGCCAGCAGCCCGCGCGAAGGCGCGGGGAATTCACCCCTCCACTTT
D: -; size: -; V: TRBV7-2; J: TRBJ1-3; CDR3: CASSLAEGGLNTIYF; DNA: TGTGCCAGCAGCTTAGCGGAGGGGGGGTTGAACACCATATATTTT
D: -; size: -; V: TRBV24-1; J: TRBJ2-3; CDR3: CATSETNRADTQYF; DNA: TGTGCCACCAGTGAAACCAACAGGGCAGATACGCAGTATTTT
D: TRBD2; size: -; V: TRBV5-1; J: TRBJ2-1; CDR3: CASSYSGGGYNEQFF; DNA: TGCGCCAGCAGCTATAGCGGGGGAGGGTACAATGAGCAGTTCTTC
D: TRBD2; size: -; V: TRBV6-4; J: TRBJ2-3; CDR3: CASSDQAGGPDTQYF; DNA: TGTGCCAGCAGTGATCAAGCGGGGGGGCCAGATACGCAGTATTTT
D: -; size: -; V: TRBV12-5; J: TRBJ2-7; CDR3: CASGYGDWTYEQYF; DNA: TGTGCTAGTGGGTACGGGGATTGGACCTACGAGCAGTACTTC
D: TRBD1; size: -; V: TRBV5-6; J: TRBJ2-7; CDR3: CASSYSGTGSYEQYF; DNA: TGTGCCAGCAGCTATTCCGGGACAGGATCCTACGAGCAGTACTTC
D: -; size: -; V: TRBV3-1/TRBV3-2; J: TRBJ1-2; CDR3: CASSLEGRPYGYTF; DNA: TGTGCCAGCAGCCTAGAGGGCCGTCCCTATGGCTACACCTTC
D: -; size: -; V: TRBV3-1/TRBV3-2; J: TRBJ2-1; CDR3: CASSQDPAPRSDEQFF; DNA: TGTGCCAGCAGCCAAGACCCTGCCCCCCGATCGGATGAGCAGTTCTTC
D: -; size: once; V: TRBV4-1; J: TRBJ1-1; CDR3: CASSRREEQSVAFF; DNA: TGCGCCAGCAGCCGTAGGGAGGAACAGTCGGTAGCTTTCTTT
D: -; size: -; V: TRBV28; J: TRBJ1-2; CDR3: CASSFYSTGNYGYTF; DNA: TGTGCCAGCAGTTTCTACTCCACTGGTAACTATGGCTACACCTTC
D: -; size: -; V: TRBV29-1; J: TRBJ1-1; CDR3: CSVEGGAVNTEAFF; DNA: TGCAGCGTTGAAGGGGGCGCGGTGAACACTGAAGCTTTCTTT
D: TRBD1; size: -; V: TRBV10-3; J: TRBJ1-1; CDR3: CAISLRTGTNTEAFF; DNA: TGTGCCATCAGTCTGAGGACAGGGACAAACACTGAAGCTTTCTTT
D: TRBD1; size: -; V: TRBV14; J: TRBJ1-1; CDR3: CASSHRTGKAEAFF; DNA: TGTGCCAGCAGCCATCGGACAGGGAAGGCTGAAGCTTTCTTT
D: -; size: -; V: TRBV9; J: TRBJ1-3; CDR3: CASTPDLTGNTIYF; DNA: TGTGCCAGCACCCCCGACTTGACGGGAAACACCATATATTTT
D: TRBD1; size: -; V: TRBV6-5; J: TRBJ1-1; CDR3: CASSVQGDTEAFF; DNA: TGTGCCAGCAGCGTACAGGGGGACACTGAAGCTTTCTTT
D: -; size: -; V: TRBV3-1/TRBV3-2; J: TRBJ2-7; CDR3: CASSQTNYEQYF; DNA: TGTGCCAGCAGCCAGACTAACTACGAGCAGTACTTC
D: TRBD1; size: -; V: TRBV7-6; J: TRBJ1-6; CDR3: CASSSVPWTGNNSPLHF; DNA: TGTGCCAGCAGCTCTGTCCCCTGGACAGGGAATAATTCACCCCTCCACTTT
D: TRBD2; size: -; V: TRBV30; J: TRBJ2-7; CDR3: CAWSEGSGGRYF; DNA: TGTGCCTGGAGTGAGGGTAGCGGGGGACGGTACTTC
D: -; size: few; V: TRBV20-1; J: TRBJ1-2; CDR3: CSASRFDGYTF; DNA: TGCAGTGCTAGCAGGTTTGATGGCTACACCTTC
D: TRBD1; size: -; V: TRBV28; J: TRBJ1-2; CDR3: CASSFYRGGYGYTF; DNA: TGTGCCAGCAGTTTTTACAGGGGAGGCTATGGCTACACCTTC
D: -; size: few; V: TRBV6-5; J: TRBJ1-6; CDR3: CATSSGPYNSPLHF; DNA: TGTGCCACCTCCTCAGGCCCCTATAATTCACCCCTCCACTTT
D: TRBD1; size: few; V: TRBV7-9; J: TRBJ1-2; CDR3: CASSLSQTGGAVGYTF; DNA: TGTGCCAGCAGCTTGTCCCAAACAGGGGGCGCCGTGGGCTACACCTTC
D: TRBD2; size: once; V: TRBV5-1; J: TRBJ2-7; CDR3: CASSFHPGAGGYEQYF; DNA: TGCGCCAGCAGCTTTCACCCGGGAGCGGGAGGCTACGAGCAGTACTTC
D: -; size: -; V: TRBV5-1; J: TRBJ1-4; CDR3: CASSLGQAREKLFF; DNA: TGCGCCAGCAGCTTGGGGCAGGCCCGTGAAAAACTGTTTTTT
D: -; size: -; V: TRBV12-3/TRBV12-4; J: TRBJ1-3; CDR3: CASNTGSGNTIYF; DNA: TGTGCCAGCAATACAGGGTCCGGAAACACCATATATTTT
D: -; size: -; V: TRBV18; J: TRBJ1-3; CDR3: CASSPNPGWSGNTIYF; DNA: TGTGCCAGCTCACCTAATCCAGGTTGGTCTGGAAACACCATATATTTT
D: -; size: -; V: TRBV12-5; J: TRBJ1-1; CDR3: CASGAPLGGGPNTEAFF; DNA: TGTGCTAGTGGTGCTCCATTAGGGGGGGGACCGAACACTGAAGCTTTCTTT
D: -; size: few; V: TRBV19; J: TRBJ1-6; CDR3: CASTPGRGTGALHF; DNA: TGTGCCAGTACCCCGGGTAGGGGAACAGGAGCCCTCCACTTT